These 4 T cell receptor beta chains were all obtained from the same sample, sequenced in a study of blood T cell repertoires in COVID-19. Only in-frame clones appear in the TCRdb table, and some are missing; sequencing was by immunoSEQ multiplex PCR. The sample lists 200,000 to 250,000 clones; roughly 84% were seen once. Input material: PBMCs or T cells enriched from blood (not recorded which). The receptors derive from a woman aged 40 to 50 who had recovered from COVID-19.

The V gene is TRBV7-2, the J gene TRBJ1-4; D remains ambiguous. The CDR3 has 16 amino acids. Trimming took 0 bases from V and 7 from J, leaving 15 bases between them. Germline lookup yields CDR1 SGHTA and CDR2 FQGNSA. CDR3 sequence reads: CASSLAGPIRGEKLFF. The DNA for the CDR3 is TGTGCCAGCAGCTTAGCAGGACCTATCCGGGGTGAAAAACTGTTTTTT.

This clone was counted a few times. The V and J genes are TRBV7-9 and TRBJ1-2, with 7 bases fitting TRBD1. J lost 6 bases, V lost 5 bases, and 9 bases had no gene match. The V gene's germline CDR1 is SEHNR and CDR2 FQNEAQ (reference sequence). This CDR3 comprises 14 residues. CDR3 coding DNA: TGTGCCAGCAGCCAAACGGCGGGGACAGATGGCTACACCTTC. Its protein product is CASSQTAGTDGYTF.

The chain employs TRBV30 and TRBJ2-1; D gene unclear. Germline V lookup: CDR1 GTSNPN, CDR2 SVGIG (reference sequence). The ends were cut back, 2 bases at V and 4 bases at J, with 9 bases in the middle. This CDR3 is 13 amino acids long. The CDR3 here is CAWSSGGYNEQFF. DNA for the CDR3: TGTGCCTGGAGTTCTGGCGGATACAATGAGCAGTTCTTC.

This chain uses TRBV3-1 (or the pseudogene TRBV3-2) with TRBJ1-1; D is perhaps TRBD1 (6 bases). V was cut by 10 bases and J by 1 base, with 10 bases left in between. This CDR3 spans 12 amino acids. The germline V gene has CDR1 LGHDT and CDR2 YNNKEL (reference sequence). The CDR3 loop reads CATLDRNTEAFF. The CDR3 nucleotides read TGTGCCACCCTGGACAGGAACACTGAAGCTTTCTTT.